The rows below give T cell receptor beta chains drawn from one sample of a study of blood T cells in healthy people across ages. Via MiXCR, TCRdb re-called the 5' RACE reads, giving one row per CDR3 protein. The table has some 550,000 distinct CDR3 sequences, around half seen once. Sequences were obtained from blood. These receptors were obtained from a man aged 80 or over in good health. Each CDR3 is given with its conserved first and last residue. Each record gives: V gene, CDR3 protein.

TRBV12-3/TRBV12-4 CASGKSGEKRTQYF
TRBV20-1 CSARTRWEQYF
TRBV29-1 CSGTGFADTQYF
TRBV3-1 CASSPAGLYGYTF
TRBV9 CASSRIGAPPDEQFF
TRBV28 CASSPFSPGSNEKLFF
TRBV29-1 CSVRGQEQFF
TRBV10-3 CAISDQPGGNTDTQYF
TRBV18 CASSPPTGENEKLFF
TRBV10-3 CASGLAEVDTQYF
TRBV20-1 CSARDHDSSSYKEQFF
TRBV9 CASSVEGFHTDTQFF
TRBV19 CAARGGSNQPQHF
TRBV6-2/TRBV6-3 CASSYARGQPQHF
TRBV10-3 CAISESGGQETQYF
TRBV20-1 CSAQTGLETQYF
TRBV29-1 CSVEPPWNLLAGGRYTDTQYF
TRBV20-1 CSARPRQEGINYEQYF
TRBV20-1 CSARDPRLATLNEQFF
TRBV29-1 CRPCPGYTEAFF
TRBV6-6 CASNPNTGELFF
TRBV12-3/TRBV12-4 CASSQGTSSSGANVLTF
TRBV28 CASSPSGPNTDTQYF
TRBV6-4 CASSDSGGTDTQYF